Below, one T cell receptor (beta chain) is given with its context. The entry originates in a study of shared clonotypes between healthy human individuals. This CDR3 region has 11 residues. The germline gives CDR1 SEHNR, CDR2 FQNEAQ (reference sequence). After removal of 4 bases from V and 11 bases from J, the junction contained 3 bases not matched to a gene. Sorted-subset replicate PCR reactions contained around 220 ng DNA, corresponding to tens of thousands of T cell genomes. The repertoire was sequenced with immunoSEQ multiplex PCR; TCRdb's copy has only in-frame clones and lacks some. The sample contains about 2.5 million clones, about 90% of which appear only once.

This TCR came from a young man in good health. Some clones in this sample may be carry-over from other donors' samples. The chain combines TRBV7-9 with TRBJ1-1, with 8 bases aligning to TRBD1. The sequenced sample was naive CD4+ T cells from PBMCs. Subset specified: CD45RA+ positively selected. The CDR3 nucleotides read TGTGCCAGCAGCTACAGGGGGGATGCTTTCTTT. Translated: CASSYRGDAFF.